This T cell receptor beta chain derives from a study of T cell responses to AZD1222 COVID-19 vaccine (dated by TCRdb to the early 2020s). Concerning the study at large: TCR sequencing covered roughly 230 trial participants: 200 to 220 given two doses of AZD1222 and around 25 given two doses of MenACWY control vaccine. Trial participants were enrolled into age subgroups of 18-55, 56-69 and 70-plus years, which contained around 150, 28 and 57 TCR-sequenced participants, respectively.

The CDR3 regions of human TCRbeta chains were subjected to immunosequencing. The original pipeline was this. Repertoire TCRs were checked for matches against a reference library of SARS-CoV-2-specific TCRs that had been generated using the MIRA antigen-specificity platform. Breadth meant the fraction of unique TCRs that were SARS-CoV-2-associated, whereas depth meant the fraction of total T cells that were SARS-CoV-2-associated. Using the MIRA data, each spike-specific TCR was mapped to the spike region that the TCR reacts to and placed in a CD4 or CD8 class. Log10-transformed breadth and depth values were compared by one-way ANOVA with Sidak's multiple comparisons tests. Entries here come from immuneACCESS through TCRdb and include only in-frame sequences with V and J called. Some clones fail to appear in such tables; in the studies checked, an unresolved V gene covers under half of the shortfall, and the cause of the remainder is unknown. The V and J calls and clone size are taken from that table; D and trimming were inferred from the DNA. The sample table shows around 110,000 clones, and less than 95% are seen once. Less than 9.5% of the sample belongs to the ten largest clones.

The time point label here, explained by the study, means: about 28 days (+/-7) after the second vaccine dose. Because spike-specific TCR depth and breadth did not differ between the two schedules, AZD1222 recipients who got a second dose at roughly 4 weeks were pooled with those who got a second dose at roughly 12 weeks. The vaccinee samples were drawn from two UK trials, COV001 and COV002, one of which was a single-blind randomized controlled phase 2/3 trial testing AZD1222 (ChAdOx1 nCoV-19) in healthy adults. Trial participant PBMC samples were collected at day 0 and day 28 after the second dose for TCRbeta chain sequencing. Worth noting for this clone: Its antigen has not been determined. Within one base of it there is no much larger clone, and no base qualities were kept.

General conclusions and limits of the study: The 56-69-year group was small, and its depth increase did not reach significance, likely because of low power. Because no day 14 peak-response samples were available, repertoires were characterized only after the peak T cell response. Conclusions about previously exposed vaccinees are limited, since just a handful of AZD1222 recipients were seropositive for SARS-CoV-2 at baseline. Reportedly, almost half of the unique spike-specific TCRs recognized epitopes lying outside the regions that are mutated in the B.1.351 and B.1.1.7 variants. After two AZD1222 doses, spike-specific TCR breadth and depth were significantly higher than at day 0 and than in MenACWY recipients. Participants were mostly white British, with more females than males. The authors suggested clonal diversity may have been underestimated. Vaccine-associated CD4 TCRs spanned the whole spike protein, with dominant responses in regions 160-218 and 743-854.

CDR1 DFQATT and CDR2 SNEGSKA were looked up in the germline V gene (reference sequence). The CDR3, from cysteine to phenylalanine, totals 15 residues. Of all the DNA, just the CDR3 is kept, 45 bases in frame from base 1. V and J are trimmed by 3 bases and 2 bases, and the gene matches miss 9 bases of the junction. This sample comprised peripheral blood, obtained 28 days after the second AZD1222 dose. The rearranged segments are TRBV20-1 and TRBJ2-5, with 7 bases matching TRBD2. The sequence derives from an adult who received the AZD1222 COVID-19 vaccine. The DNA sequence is TGCAGTGCTAGTGTTCGGGGGGTTCTACAAGAGACCCAGTACTTC. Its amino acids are CSASVRGVLQETQYF.